These T cell receptor beta chains were read from a single sample in a study of response to subunit inactivated influenza vaccine. TCRdb re-derived calls from the RT-PCR reads in MiXCR, one entry per CDR3 protein. The repertoire holds some 180,000 distinct CDR3 sequences, with around 9% as singletons. Material: non-naive T cells sorted from PBMCs, obtained on the day of vaccination. Source of these receptors: a man in his forties or fifties who received an inactivated influenza vaccine. Each CDR3 is given with its conserved first and last residue. A D gene is named only where the DNA matches it firmly. Not every row has a clone size; where given, it reads once, few, many or a size class.

-	TRBV6-2/TRBV6-3	TRBJ2-2	TRBD2	CASSYSLAANTGELFF	TGTGCCAGCAGTTACAGCCTAGCGGCGAACACCGGGGAGCTGTTTTTT
few	TRBV28	TRBJ2-1	TRBD2	CASSPPPSGSNEQFF	TGTGCCAGCAGCCCCCCCCCTAGCGGGAGTAATGAGCAGTTCTTC
few	TRBV4-3	TRBJ1-1	-	CASSGSYDTEAFF	TGCGCCAGCAGTGGGTCATATGACACTGAAGCTTTCTTT
few	TRBV6-2/TRBV6-3	TRBJ1-5	-	CASSPLGGGAASSRNQPQHF	TGTGCCAGCAGTCCCCTAGGGGGGGGGGCCGCTAGTAGTCGGAATCAGCCCCAGCATTTT
many	TRBV12-3/TRBV12-4	TRBJ2-7	TRBD1	CASSVRARGSGEQYF	TGTGCCAGCAGCGTAAGGGCCAGGGGGTCGGGGGAGCAGTACTTC
once	TRBV7-9	TRBJ2-5	-	CASSPLGGRKFQETQYF	TGTGCCAGCAGCCCTCTGGGGGGCAGGAAGTTCCAAGAGACCCAGTACTTC
-	TRBV6-5	TRBJ2-6	-	CASSYGRRRNSGANVLTF	TGTGCCAGCAGTTACGGCCGACGAAGGAACTCTGGGGCCAACGTCCTGACTTTC
many	TRBV4-3	TRBJ2-1	TRBD2	CASSQTSGRADEQFF	TGCGCCAGCAGCCAGACTAGCGGGAGAGCGGATGAGCAGTTCTTC
many	TRBV29-1	TRBJ2-2	-	CSFSESNTGELFF	TGCAGCTTCAGCGAATCGAACACCGGGGAGCTGTTTTTT
few	TRBV7-2	TRBJ2-5	-	CASSLAWGVQETQYF	TGTGCCAGCAGCTTAGCTTGGGGAGTTCAAGAGACCCAGTACTTC
many	TRBV10-2	TRBJ2-2	TRBD2	CASSVRRGTGELFF	TGCGCCAGCAGTGTTAGGCGGGGGACCGGGGAGCTGTTTTTT
many	TRBV5-1	TRBJ2-7	TRBD1	CASSLGTGNHEQYF	TGCGCCAGCAGCTTGGGGACAGGGAACCACGAGCAGTACTTC
many	TRBV12-3/TRBV12-4	TRBJ1-2	TRBD1	CASSRDRVNGYTF	TGTGCCAGCAGCCGAGACAGGGTTAATGGCTACACCTTC
-	TRBV4-2	TRBJ2-7	-	CASSQELVGGTYEQYF	TGTGCCAGCAGCCAAGAATTGGTAGGGGGGACCTACGAGCAGTACTTC
few	TRBV29-1	TRBJ2-3	TRBD2	CSVEDQLAGGPDTQYF	TGCAGCGTTGAAGATCAACTAGCGGGAGGCCCAGATACGCAGTATTTT
many	TRBV6-2/TRBV6-3	TRBJ2-7	-	CASSYAVDSLTYEQYF	TGTGCCAGCAGTTACGCCGTCGACAGCCTAACCTACGAGCAGTACTTC
-	TRBV6-1	TRBJ1-4	-	CASTKNQGEKLFF	TGTGCCAGCACCAAGAATCAAGGTGAAAAACTGTTTTTT
-	TRBV20-1	TRBJ2-1	TRBD2	CSARVGTSGNIGYNEQFF	TGCAGTGCTAGAGTCGGGACTAGCGGGAATATAGGGTACAATGAGCAGTTCTTC
few	TRBV28	TRBJ2-1	TRBD2	CASRSSSGRGAYNEQFF	TGTGCCAGCAGATCTTCTAGCGGGAGGGGGGCCTACAATGAGCAGTTCTTC
few	TRBV5-1	TRBJ1-3	-	CASRDPFSGNTIYF	TGCGCCAGCAGGGACCCCTTCTCTGGAAACACCATATATTTT
-	TRBV15	TRBJ2-5	TRBD1	CATSRDRVETQYF	TGTGCCACCAGCAGGGACAGGGTTGAGACCCAGTACTTC
-	TRBV7-2	TRBJ1-2	TRBD1	CASSSGQGVIYGYTF	TGTGCCAGCAGCTCAGGACAGGGGGTAATCTATGGCTACACCTTC
-	TRBV5-1	TRBJ2-5	-	CASSIGNRVLETQYF	TGCGCCAGCAGCATTGGGAACAGGGTTTTAGAGACCCAGTACTTC
many	TRBV20-1	TRBJ2-3	TRBD2	CSVTPGLATDTQYF	TGCAGTGTTACACCGGGACTAGCTACAGATACGCAGTATTTT
few	TRBV6-1	TRBJ1-6	-	CASRASQSGSPLHF	TGTGCCAGCCGGGCATCCCAATCAGGTTCACCCCTCCACTTT
many	TRBV29-1	TRBJ2-2	TRBD1	CSVEEWRSDRDTGELFF	TGCAGCGTTGAAGAGTGGAGGAGCGACAGGGATACCGGGGAGCTGTTTTTT
-	TRBV7-6	TRBJ2-5	TRBD2	CASSSQRGGQETQYF	TGTGCCAGCAGCTCACAGCGCGGGGGTCAAGAGACCCAGTACTTC
once	TRBV19	TRBJ2-1	-	CASSTDTTYNEQFF	TGTGCCAGTAGTACGGACACAACCTACAATGAGCAGTTCTTC